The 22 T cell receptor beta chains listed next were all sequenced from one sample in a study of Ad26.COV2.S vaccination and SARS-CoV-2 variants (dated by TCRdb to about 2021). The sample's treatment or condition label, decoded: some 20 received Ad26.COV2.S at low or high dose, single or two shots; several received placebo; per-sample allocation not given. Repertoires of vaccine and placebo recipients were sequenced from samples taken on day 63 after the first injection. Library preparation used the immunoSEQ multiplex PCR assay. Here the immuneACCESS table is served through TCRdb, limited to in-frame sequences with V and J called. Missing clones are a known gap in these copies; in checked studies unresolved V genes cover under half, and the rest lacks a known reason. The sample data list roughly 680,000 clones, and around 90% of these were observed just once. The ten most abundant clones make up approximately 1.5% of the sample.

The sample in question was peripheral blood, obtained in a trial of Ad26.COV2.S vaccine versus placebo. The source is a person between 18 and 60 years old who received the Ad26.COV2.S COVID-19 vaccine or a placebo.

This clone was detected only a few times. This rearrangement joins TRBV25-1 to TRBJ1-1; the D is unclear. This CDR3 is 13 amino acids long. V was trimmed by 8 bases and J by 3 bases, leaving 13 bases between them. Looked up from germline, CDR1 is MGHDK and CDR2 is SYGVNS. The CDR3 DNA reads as TGTGCCAGCCTGGACCCTCGGGACACTGAAGCTTTCTTT. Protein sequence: CASLDPRDTEAFF.

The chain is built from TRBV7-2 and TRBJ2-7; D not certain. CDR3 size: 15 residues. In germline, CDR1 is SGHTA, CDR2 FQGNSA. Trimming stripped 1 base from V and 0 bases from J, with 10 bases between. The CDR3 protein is CASSLGPGDSYEQYF. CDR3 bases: TGTGCCAGCAGCTTAGGGCCAGGAGACTCCTACGAGCAGTACTTC.

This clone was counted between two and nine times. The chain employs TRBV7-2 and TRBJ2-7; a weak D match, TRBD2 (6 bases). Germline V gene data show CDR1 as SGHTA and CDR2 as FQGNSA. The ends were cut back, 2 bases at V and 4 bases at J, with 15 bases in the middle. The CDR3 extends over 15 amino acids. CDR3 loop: CASSLSPPGVYEQYF. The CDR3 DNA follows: TGTGCCAGCAGCTTATCCCCGCCGGGGGTATACGAGCAGTACTTC.

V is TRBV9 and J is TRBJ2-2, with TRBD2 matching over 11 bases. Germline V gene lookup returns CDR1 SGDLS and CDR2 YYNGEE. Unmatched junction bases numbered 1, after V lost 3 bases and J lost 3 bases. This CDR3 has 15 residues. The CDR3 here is CASSALAGDTGELFF. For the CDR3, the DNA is TGTGCCAGCAGCGCACTAGCGGGAGACACCGGGGAGCTGTTTTTT.

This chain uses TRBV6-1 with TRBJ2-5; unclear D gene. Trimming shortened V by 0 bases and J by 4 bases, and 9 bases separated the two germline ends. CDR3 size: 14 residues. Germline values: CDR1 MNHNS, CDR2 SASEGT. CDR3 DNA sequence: TGTGCCAGCAGTGAAGCAGGGTTTAGAGAGACCCAGTACTTC. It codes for CASSEAGFRETQYF.

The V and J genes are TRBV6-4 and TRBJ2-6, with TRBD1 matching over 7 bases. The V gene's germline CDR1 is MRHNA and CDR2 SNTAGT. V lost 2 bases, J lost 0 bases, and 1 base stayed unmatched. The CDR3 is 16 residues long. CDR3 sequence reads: CASSDAGGSGANVLTF. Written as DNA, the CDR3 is TGTGCCAGCAGTGACGCAGGGGGCTCTGGGGCCAACGTCCTGACTTTC.

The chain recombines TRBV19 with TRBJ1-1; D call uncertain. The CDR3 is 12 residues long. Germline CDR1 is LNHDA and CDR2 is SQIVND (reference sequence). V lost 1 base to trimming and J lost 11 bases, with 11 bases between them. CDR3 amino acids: CASSIGGKAAFF. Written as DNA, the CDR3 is TGTGCCAGTAGTATAGGCGGGAAAGCGGCTTTCTTT. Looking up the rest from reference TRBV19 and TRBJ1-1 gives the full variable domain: DGGITQSPKYLFRKEGQNVTLSCEQNLNHDAMYWYRQDPGQGLRLIYYSQIVNDFQKGDIAEGYSVSREKKESFPLTVTSAQKNPTAFYLCASSIGGKAAFFGQGTRLTVV.

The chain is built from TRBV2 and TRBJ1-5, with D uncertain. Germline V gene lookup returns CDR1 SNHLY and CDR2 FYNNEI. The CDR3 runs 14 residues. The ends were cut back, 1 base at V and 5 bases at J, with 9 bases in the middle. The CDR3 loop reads CASSEVTEYQPQHF. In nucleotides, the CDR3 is TGTGCCAGCAGTGAAGTCACAGAGTATCAGCCCCAGCATTTT.

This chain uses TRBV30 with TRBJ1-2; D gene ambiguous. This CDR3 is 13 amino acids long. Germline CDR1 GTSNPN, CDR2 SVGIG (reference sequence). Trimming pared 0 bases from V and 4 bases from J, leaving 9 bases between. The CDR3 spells CAWSVWEVYGYTF. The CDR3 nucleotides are TGTGCCTGGAGTGTATGGGAGGTCTATGGCTACACCTTC.

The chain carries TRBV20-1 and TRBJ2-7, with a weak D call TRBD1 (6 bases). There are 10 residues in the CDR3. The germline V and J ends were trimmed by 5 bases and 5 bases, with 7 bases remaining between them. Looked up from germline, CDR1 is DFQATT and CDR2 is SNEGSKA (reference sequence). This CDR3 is CSASGDEQYF. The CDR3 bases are TGCAGTGCTTCAGGGGACGAGCAGTACTTC.

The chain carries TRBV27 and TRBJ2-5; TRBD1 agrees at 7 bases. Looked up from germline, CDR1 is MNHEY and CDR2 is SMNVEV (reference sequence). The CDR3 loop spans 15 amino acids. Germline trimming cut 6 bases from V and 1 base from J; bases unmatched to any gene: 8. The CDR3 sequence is CASSSMGQTQETQYF. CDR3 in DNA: TGTGCCAGCAGCTCTATGGGACAGACCCAAGAGACCCAGTACTTC.

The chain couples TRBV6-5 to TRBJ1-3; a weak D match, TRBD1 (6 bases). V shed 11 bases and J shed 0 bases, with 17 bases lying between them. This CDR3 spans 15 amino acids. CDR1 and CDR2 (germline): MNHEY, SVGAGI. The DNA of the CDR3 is TGTGCCGCTATGACAGGCCTTCTCTCTGGAAACACCATATATTTT. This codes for CAAMTGLLSGNTIYF.

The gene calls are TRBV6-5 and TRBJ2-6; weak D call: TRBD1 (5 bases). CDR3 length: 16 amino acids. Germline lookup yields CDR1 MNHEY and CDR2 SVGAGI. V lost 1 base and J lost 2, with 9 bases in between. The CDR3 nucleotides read TGTGCCAGCAGTTACTACCAGGGTGCTGGGGCCAACGTCCTGACTTTC. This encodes CASSYYQGAGANVLTF.

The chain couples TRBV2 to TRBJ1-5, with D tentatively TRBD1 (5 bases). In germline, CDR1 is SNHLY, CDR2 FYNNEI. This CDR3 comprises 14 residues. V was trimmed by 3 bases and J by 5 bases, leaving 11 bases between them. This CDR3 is CASSDRENYQPQHF. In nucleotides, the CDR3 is TGTGCCAGCAGTGACAGGGAGAATTATCAGCCCCAGCATTTT.

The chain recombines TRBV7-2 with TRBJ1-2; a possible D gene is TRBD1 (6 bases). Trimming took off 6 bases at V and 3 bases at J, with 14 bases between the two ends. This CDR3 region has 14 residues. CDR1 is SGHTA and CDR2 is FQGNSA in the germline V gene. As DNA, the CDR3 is TGTGCCAGCAGTTCCATGGACAGCCACTATGGCTACACCTTC. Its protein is CASSSMDSHYGYTF.

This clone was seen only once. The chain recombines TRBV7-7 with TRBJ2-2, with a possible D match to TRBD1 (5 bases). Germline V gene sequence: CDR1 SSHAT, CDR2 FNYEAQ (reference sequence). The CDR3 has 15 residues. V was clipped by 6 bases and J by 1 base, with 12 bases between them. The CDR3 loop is CASRQTAQNTGELFF. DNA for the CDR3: TGTGCCAGCAGGCAGACAGCTCAGAACACCGGGGAGCTGTTTTTT.

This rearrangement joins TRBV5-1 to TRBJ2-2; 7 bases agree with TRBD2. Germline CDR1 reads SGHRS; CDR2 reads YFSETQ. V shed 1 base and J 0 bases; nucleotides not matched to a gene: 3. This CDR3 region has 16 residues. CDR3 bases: TGCGCCAGCAGCTTGATCGCGGGAGCGAACACCGGGGAGCTGTTTTTT. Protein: CASSLIAGANTGELFF. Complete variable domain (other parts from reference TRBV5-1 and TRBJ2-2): KAGVTQTPRYLIKTRGQQVTLSCSPISGHRSVSWYQQTPGQGLQFLFEYFSETQRNKGNFPGRFSGRQFSNSRSEMNVSTLELGDSALYLCASSLIAGANTGELFFGEGSRLTVL.

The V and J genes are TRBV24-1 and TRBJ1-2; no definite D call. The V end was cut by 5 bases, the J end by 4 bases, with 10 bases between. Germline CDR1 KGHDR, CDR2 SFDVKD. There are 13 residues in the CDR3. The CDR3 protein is CATSAAGGYGYTF. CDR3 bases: TGTGCCACCAGTGCCGCCGGAGGCTATGGCTACACCTTC.

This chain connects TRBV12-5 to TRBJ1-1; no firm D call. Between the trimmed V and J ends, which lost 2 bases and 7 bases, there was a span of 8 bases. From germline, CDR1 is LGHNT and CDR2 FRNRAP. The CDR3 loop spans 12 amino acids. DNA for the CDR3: TGTGCTAGTGGTTTGTCGTATGGTGAAGCTTTCTTT. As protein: CASGLSYGEAFF.

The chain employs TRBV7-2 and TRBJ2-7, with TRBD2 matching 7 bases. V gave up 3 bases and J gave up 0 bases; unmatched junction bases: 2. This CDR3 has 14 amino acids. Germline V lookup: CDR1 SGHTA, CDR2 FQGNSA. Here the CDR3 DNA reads TGTGCCAGCAGCTTCCGGGACTACTCCTACGAGCAGTACTTC. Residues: CASSFRDYSYEQYF.

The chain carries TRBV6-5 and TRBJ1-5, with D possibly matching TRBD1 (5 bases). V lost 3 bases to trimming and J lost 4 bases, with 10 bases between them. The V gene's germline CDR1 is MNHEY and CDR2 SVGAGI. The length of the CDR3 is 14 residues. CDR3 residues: CASSYEKGNQPQHF. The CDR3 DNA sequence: TGTGCCAGCAGTTATGAGAAGGGGAATCAGCCCCAGCATTTT.

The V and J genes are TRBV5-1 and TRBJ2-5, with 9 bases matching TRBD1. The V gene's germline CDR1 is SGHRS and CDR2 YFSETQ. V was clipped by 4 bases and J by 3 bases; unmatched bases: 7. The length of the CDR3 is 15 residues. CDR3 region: CASSRQGGPEETQYF. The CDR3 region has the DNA TGCGCCAGCAGCCGACAGGGGGGGCCTGAAGAGACCCAGTACTTC.